The 21 T cell receptor beta chains below come from one sample, sequenced in a study of post-analysis software for immune sequencing data. Unique molecular identifiers were built into the TCR beta cDNA libraries. TCRdb itself ran the PCR reads through MiXCR, one entry per CDR3 protein. The table lists some 800,000 distinct CDR3 sequences, 35% to 55% of them singletons, with 4% to 5% in the top ten. These TCRs' antigens remain unknown. Study-wide findings and caveats: Several TRBV segments (TRBV5-6, TRBV5-1 and TRBV20-1 among them) occurred more frequently in patients than in controls.

Sequencing was performed on blood. The source of these receptors is a girl under 18 with multiple sclerosis.

This clonotype was counted a few times. This chain connects TRBV28 to TRBJ2-6; unclear D gene. CDR3 length: 19 residues. Per the germline V gene, CDR1 is MDHEN and CDR2 is SYDVKM. V lost 0 bases and J 0 bases, leaving 15 bases between the germline ends. The CDR3 sequence: CASSLWQVRGSSGANVLTF. CDR3 nucleotide sequence: TGTGCCAGCAGTTTATGGCAGGTACGAGGTAGCTCTGGGGCCAACGTCCTGACTTTC.

Here the CDR3 reads CSAPLDGANVLTF. CDR3 sequence (DNA): TGCAGTGCTCCTCTGGATGGGGCCAACGTCCTGACTTTC. The chain is built from TRBV20-1 and TRBJ2-6; D gene unclear. Looked up from germline, CDR1 is DFQATT and CDR2 is SNEGSKA (reference sequence). CDR3 length: 13 amino acids. V lost 5 bases, J lost 3 bases, and 8 bases lay in between.

The chain carries TRBV7-2 and TRBJ2-1; TRBD2 might be the D (5 bases). The V and J ends lost 5 bases and 0 bases respectively, with 11 bases between them. The CDR3 covers 15 residues. From germline, CDR1 is SGHTA and CDR2 FQGNSA. The chain's CDR3 is CASSAQSGSYNEQFF. DNA of the CDR3: TGTGCCAGCAGCGCTCAAAGCGGCTCCTACAATGAGCAGTTCTTC. The full variable domain, its missing parts supplied by reference TRBV7-2 and TRBJ2-1, is GAGVSQSPSNKVTEKGKDVELRCDPISGHTALYWYRQSLGQGLEFLIYFQGNSAPDKSGLPSDRFSAERTGGSVSTLTIQRTQQEDSAVYLCASSAQSGSYNEQFFGPGTRLTVL.

This chain connects TRBV6-1 to TRBJ2-1; D uncertain. Germline V gives CDR1 MNHNS, CDR2 SASEGT. V was clipped by 9 bases and J by 8 bases, with 11 bases between them. The CDR3 is 11 amino acids. CDR3 bases: TGTGCCAGTCCCCTGGGCCATGAGCAGTTCTTC. It codes for CASPLGHEQFF.

J is TRBJ1-2 and V is TRBV6-1; D call uncertain. Trimming stripped 1 base from V and 5 bases from J, with 8 bases between. This CDR3 comprises 13 residues. Germline CDR1 reads MNHNS; CDR2 reads SASEGT. CDR3 coding DNA: TGTGCCAGCAGTGAAGAGGTGGGGTATGGCTACACCTTC. It yields the protein CASSEEVGYGYTF.

J is TRBJ2-1 and V is TRBV10-3; 8 bases map to TRBD2. J gave up 6 bases and V 6 bases, and 7 bases lay outside the gene matches. Looked up from germline, CDR1 is ENHRY and CDR2 is SYGVKD. CDR3 length: 14 residues. The CDR3 protein is CAISYGTSFNEQFF. The CDR3 nucleotides read TGTGCCATCAGCTACGGGACTAGTTTCAATGAGCAGTTCTTC.

V usage is TRBV20-1 and J usage is TRBJ2-1, with 11 positions matching TRBD2. Germline V gives CDR1 DFQATT, CDR2 SNEGSKA (reference sequence). The J segment lost 2 bases and the V segment lost 4 bases, leaving 13 bases of the junction unmatched. The CDR3 extends over 18 amino acids. The DNA of the CDR3 is TGCAGTGCTAACCGCGGGCTAGCGGGAGGAATCACCTACAATGAGCAGTTCTTC. Amino acids: CSANRGLAGGITYNEQFF.

As to this clonotype: A read error is possible here, since a much larger clone lies one base away. The chain joins TRBV7-3 to TRBJ2-3; 9 nucleotides align to TRBD2. This CDR3 region has 14 residues. Germline CDR1 and CDR2: SGHTA and FQGTGA. J was trimmed by 3 bases and V by 3 bases; bases with no gene match: 1. The CDR3 DNA is TGTGCCAGCAGCTTTAGCGGGAGAACAGATACGCAGTATTTT. Its protein product is CASSFSGRTDTQYF.

This clonotype has only one observation. The chain carries TRBV24-1 and TRBJ2-1; D uncertain. The CDR3 has 12 residues. Deletions cut 4 bases from V and 12 bases from J, with 12 bases between. Germline CDR1 reads KGHDR; CDR2 reads SFDVKD. CDR3 sequence (DNA): TGTGCCACCAGTGAGGACGGTAGAGCGCAGTTCTTC. Residues: CATSEDGRAQFF.

This clonotype has a handful of counts. The chain couples TRBV12-3 or TRBV12-4 to TRBJ1-6; possibly TRBD1 for D (6 bases). Trimming pared 7 bases from V and 6 bases from J, leaving 10 bases between. CDR3 size: 13 residues. CDR3 protein: CASTDRSNSPLHF. The CDR3 DNA reads as TGTGCCAGCACCGACAGGAGTAATTCACCCCTCCACTTT.

This clonotype was counted a few times. The chain links TRBV6-1 to TRBJ1-5, with 7 bases fitting TRBD1. Germline assignment: CDR1 MNHNS and CDR2 SASEGT. V dropped 3 bases and J dropped 2; count of bases not matched to a gene: 7. The CDR3 contains 16 residues. The chain's CDR3 is CASSDKGAQGNQPQHF. For the CDR3, the DNA is TGTGCCAGCAGTGATAAGGGGGCGCAGGGCAATCAGCCCCAGCATTTT.

This chain uses TRBV7-9 with TRBJ2-7; no clear D gene. The V end was cut by 5 bases, the J end by 3 bases, with 11 bases between. This CDR3 has 13 amino acids. Germline V gene lookup returns CDR1 SEHNR and CDR2 FQNEAQ (reference sequence). DNA for the CDR3: TGTGCCAGCAGCGGCCCCGAGGACTACGAGCAGTACTTC. Its translation is CASSGPEDYEQYF.

The chain carries TRBV5-5 and TRBJ1-2; 7 positions agree with TRBD1. The trim removed 0 bases at V and 7 bases at J, leaving 18 bases unmatched. The germline CDR1 and CDR2 sequences are SGHKS and YYEKEE (reference sequence). CDR3 length equals 18 residues. The CDR3 bases are TGTGCCAGCAGCTTGGCCATGACAGGGATGGGGGTTCATCGTGGCTACACCTTC. Translated: CASSLAMTGMGVHRGYTF.

The V gene is TRBV12-3 or TRBV12-4, the J gene TRBJ1-6; D remains unclear. Trimming left V 2 bases short and J 9 bases short, with 5 bases between. CDR3 size: 12 residues. The CDR3 loop reads CASSLLGSPLHF. The CDR3 DNA sequence: TGTGCCAGCAGTTTACTAGGTTCACCCCTCCACTTT.

The V gene is TRBV12-3 or TRBV12-4, the J gene TRBJ1-5; TRBD1 matches 7 bases. CDR3 length: 14 amino acids. Trimming took 5 bases from V and 4 from J; bases not matched to a gene: 5. In nucleotides, the CDR3 is TGTGCCAGCAGTCGCGACAGGGCGAATCAGCCCCAGCATTTT. Protein product: CASSRDRANQPQHF.

This clonotype was seen just once. The rearrangement uses TRBV10-3 and TRBJ2-7; 12 nucleotides align to TRBD2. CDR3 length: 14 residues. The V gene end was trimmed by 9 bases and the J gene end by 5 bases; junction bases not matched to a gene: 8. CDR1 and CDR2 from the germline V gene are ENHRY and SYGVKD. DNA for the CDR3: TGTGCCATAGGACCGACTAGCGGGAGTCACGAGCAGTACTTC. Translating it yields CAIGPTSGSHEQYF.

The V gene is TRBV24-1, the J gene TRBJ2-1; 10 nucleotides line up with TRBD1. This CDR3 is 15 amino acids long. Trimming cost V 3 bases and J 7 bases; bases outside gene matches: 5. The germline gives CDR1 KGHDR, CDR2 SFDVKD. The CDR3 here is CATSDPRQGANEQFF. For the CDR3, the DNA is TGTGCCACCAGTGATCCCAGACAGGGGGCGAATGAGCAGTTCTTC.

This clonotype has only a few counts. This chain joins TRBV15 and TRBJ2-3, with D tentatively TRBD2 (6 bases). V gave up 5 bases and J gave up 2 bases, with 14 bases separating them. The CDR3 has 15 amino acids. CDR1 and CDR2 (germline): LNHNV, YYDKDF (reference sequence). Here the CDR3 DNA reads TGTGCCACCAGCCCCGGGACTCAATTCACAGATACGCAGTATTTT. This encodes CATSPGTQFTDTQYF.

The chain couples TRBV18 to TRBJ1-2, with D possibly TRBD1 on 6 matching bases. V lost 0 bases, J lost 0 bases, and 8 bases lay in between. The CDR3 is 15 amino acids. Germline values: CDR1 KGHSH, CDR2 LQKENI. Here the CDR3 reads CASSPPNRANYGYTF. The CDR3 DNA reads as TGTGCCAGCTCACCACCGAACAGGGCTAACTATGGCTACACCTTC.

The chain links TRBV29-1 to TRBJ2-1; TRBD1 might be the D (6 bases). Germline values: CDR1 SQVTM, CDR2 ANQGSEA. V lost 3 bases and J lost 10, with 19 bases in between. This CDR3 spans 14 amino acids. CDR3 sequence (DNA): TGCAGCGTTGAGGGCCCAACAGGGTTCAGGGAGCAGTTCTTC. Residues: CSVEGPTGFREQFF.

This chain joins TRBV12-5 and TRBJ2-7; D possibly corresponds to TRBD2 (5 bases). CDR3 size: 17 residues. The germline V gene encodes CDR1 LGHNT and CDR2 FRNRAP. Trimming stripped 7 bases from V and 3 bases from J, with 25 bases between. CDR3 region: CASAFGLEGVSNYEQYF. The CDR3, as DNA: TGTGCTAGTGCCTTTGGTCTCGAGGGCGTCAGTAACTACGAGCAGTACTTC.